This T cell receptor (beta chain) came from a study of T-cell memory formation after mild COVID-19. General study findings and limits: Mainly CM and EM harbored the contracting CD4+ clones; mainly EMRA harbored the CD8+ ones. Later expanders leaned CD4+, whereas clones that contracted between day 15 and 85 were balanced CD4/CD8.

This clonotype was counted only a few times. Its specificity is not known. 5'RACE with constant-segment primers yielded barcoded, UMI-tagged TCR alpha and TCR beta cDNA libraries. One entry per CDR3 protein results from TCRdb running MiXCR on the 5' RACE reads. This sample has 260,000 or so distinct CDR3 sequences, with roughly a sixth found just once. Germline V gives CDR1 SGHRS, CDR2 YFSETQ. The length of the CDR3 is 13 residues. Trimming removed 6 bases from V and 6 bases from J, with 14 bases in between. The sequence was collected from a man between 18 and 29 years old who had mild COVID-19 (a few samples of this study predate the infection). Cell type and time point are not known. Sequencing was performed on PBMCs or a T cell subset sorted from them (not recorded which). The chain combines TRBV5-1 with TRBJ2-3, with D uncertain. The CDR3 here is CASTPQIPDTQYF. The CDR3 DNA sequence: TGCGCCAGCACCCCTCAGATCCCGGATACGCAGTATTTT.